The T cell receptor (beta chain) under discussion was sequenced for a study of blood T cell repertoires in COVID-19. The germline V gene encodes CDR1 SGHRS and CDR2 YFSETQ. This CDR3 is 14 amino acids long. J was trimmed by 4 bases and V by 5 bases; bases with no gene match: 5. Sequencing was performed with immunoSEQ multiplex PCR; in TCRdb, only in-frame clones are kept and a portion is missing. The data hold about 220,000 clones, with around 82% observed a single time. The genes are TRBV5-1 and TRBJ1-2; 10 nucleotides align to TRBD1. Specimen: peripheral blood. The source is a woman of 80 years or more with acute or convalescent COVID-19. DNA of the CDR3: TGCGCCAGCAGTAAGGGACAGGGGATCTATGGCTACACCTTC. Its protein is CASSKGQGIYGYTF.